Below are 18 T cell receptor beta chains sequenced from a single sample in a study of blood T cells in healthy people across ages. A second about 6 to 12 cycle PCR used barcoded and J-beta primers. Each CDR3 protein gets one entry after TCRdb re-called the 5' RACE reads with MiXCR. The profile covers roughly 900,000 distinct CDR3 sequences, with more than 25% appearing a single time and approximately 15% taken by the ten largest. Sequencing was carried out using blood. Receptors were obtained from a woman of 80 years or more in good health.

In regard to this clonotype: This could be a read error, since a much larger clone is one nucleotide away. DNA of the CDR3: TGTGCCACCAGGGGACAGGGCTACAATGAGCAGTACTTC. It encodes CATRGQGYNEQYF. V gene TRBV24-1 combines with J gene TRBJ2-1; 9 positions match TRBD1. The J call is in doubt because the DNA end fits TRBJ2-7 better. Per germline, CDR1 KGHDR and CDR2 SFDVKD. CDR3 length: 13 amino acids.

The chain links TRBV7-2 to TRBJ2-2, with TRBD1 as a possible D gene (6 bases). The germline gives CDR1 SGHTA, CDR2 FQGNSA. This CDR3 region has 16 residues. V was cut by 2 bases and J by 1 base, with 11 bases left in between. The DNA of the CDR3 is TGTGCCAGCAGCTTAATAAAACAGGGGAACACCGGGGAGCTGTTTTTT. Encoded protein: CASSLIKQGNTGELFF.

This clonotype was recorded many times. The V gene is TRBV12-5, the J gene TRBJ2-7; D uncertain. Germline CDR1 LGHNT, CDR2 FRNRAP. With 0 bases removed from V and 3 bases from J, the gap between germline ends came to 3 bases. The CDR3 is made up of 12 amino acids. Written as DNA, the CDR3 is TGTGCTAGTGGTTTGGTAGTCTACGAGCAGTACTTC. It is translated as CASGLVVYEQYF.

This clonotype occurred many times. V usage is TRBV12-3 or TRBV12-4 and J usage is TRBJ1-6; TRBD1 might be the D (6 bases). This CDR3 region has 20 residues. Trimming took off 5 bases at V and 5 bases at J, with 28 bases between the two ends. CDR3 in DNA: TGTGCCAGCAGTCAGCACTTTGATTGGACAGCCGTTATCAATAATTCACCCCTCCACTTT. Translating it yields CASSQHFDWTAVINNSPLHF.

The chain uses TRBV5-4 and TRBJ1-4; maybe TRBD1 (6 bases). There are 15 residues in the CDR3. Germline V lookup: CDR1 SGHNT, CDR2 YYREEE (reference sequence). Trimming removed 1 base from V and 11 bases from J, with 18 bases in between. CDR3 DNA sequence: TGTGCCAGCAGCTTGAGTTCCGGGTCAGGGGCGAAACTGTTTTTT. Amino acids: CASSLSSGSGAKLFF. Variable domain in full (rest from reference TRBV5-4 and TRBJ1-4): ETGVTQSPTHLIKTRGQQVTLRCSSQSGHNTVSWYQQALGQGPQFIFQYYREEENGRGNFPPRFSGLQFPNYSSELNVNALELDDSALYLCASSLSSGSGAKLFFGSGTQLSVL.

At least ten counts were recorded for this clonotype. The chain joins TRBV20-1 to TRBJ2-5; 10 nucleotides agree with TRBD2. Trimming removed 1 base from V and 3 bases from J; junction bases left unmatched: 17. The length of the CDR3 is 19 residues. CDR1 and CDR2 (germline): DFQATT, SNEGSKA (reference sequence). In DNA, the CDR3 is TGCAGTGCTAGAGGAAGGTCGGCTAGCGGGGGTCCAGAAAAAGAGACCCAGTACTTC. Translated, it gives CSARGRSASGGPEKETQYF.

This clonotype was picked up a small number of times. In nucleotides, the CDR3 is TGTGCCAGCGGAAAATTTCCCGCCTTAGGGGGCTACACCTTC. This gives the protein CASGKFPALGGYTF. This chain links TRBV12-3 or TRBV12-4 with TRBJ1-2; D is unresolved. CDR3 length: 14 residues. The V end was cut by 8 bases, the J end by 8 bases, with 21 bases between.

This clonotype was observed at least ten times. The genes are TRBV5-1 and TRBJ2-7; TRBD2 might be the D (6 bases). V lost 4 bases and J 5 bases, leaving 16 bases between the germline ends. The germline V gene has CDR1 SGHRS and CDR2 YFSETQ. The length of the CDR3 is 14 residues. The DNA of the CDR3 is TGCGCCAGCAGCCTCGGGGGAGGAAGACACGAGCAGTACTTC. Its protein is CASSLGGGRHEQYF.

Many counts were recorded for this clonotype. The CDR3 here is CASSLNTNNEQFF. CDR3 sequence (DNA): TGTGCCAGCAGTTTAAACACTAACAATGAGCAGTTCTTC. The rearrangement uses TRBV12-3 or TRBV12-4 and TRBJ2-1; D call uncertain. Between the trimmed V and J ends, which lost 2 bases and 5 bases, there was a span of 7 bases. The CDR3 runs to 13 residues.

The V and J genes are TRBV5-5 and TRBJ2-1; tentatively, D is TRBD1 (6 bases). From germline, CDR1 is SGHKS and CDR2 YYEKEE (reference sequence). The CDR3 loop spans 14 amino acids. Trimming removed 5 bases from V and 6 bases from J, with 15 bases in between. For the CDR3, the DNA is TGTGCCAGCAGGAACCCAGGGGCCTTCAATGAGCAGTTCTTC. The encoded protein is CASRNPGAFNEQFF.

This clonotype was recorded many times. The V call is TRBV7-2, the J call TRBJ2-1; D gene unclear. Germline V CDR1 and CDR2: SGHTA, FQGNSA. Trimming stripped 1 base from V and 6 bases from J, with 4 bases between. The CDR3 length is 12 residues. The CDR3 reads CASSLVSNEQFF. The CDR3 bases are TGTGCCAGCAGCTTAGTATCCAATGAGCAGTTCTTC.

V usage is TRBV7-2 and J usage is TRBJ1-2; tentatively, D is TRBD1 (5 bases). This CDR3 contains 14 residues. The V end was cut by 5 bases, the J end by 2 bases, with 12 bases between. Germline V gene lookup returns CDR1 SGHTA and CDR2 FQGNSA. The CDR3 sequence: CASSQVTENYGYTF. The CDR3 DNA reads TGTGCCAGCAGCCAGGTGACAGAAAACTATGGCTACACCTTC. Using reference TRBV7-2 and TRBJ1-2 for the parts outside the CDR3, the full variable domain is GAGVSQSPSNKVTEKGKDVELRCDPISGHTALYWYRQSLGQGLEFLIYFQGNSAPDKSGLPSDRFSAERTGGSVSTLTIQRTQQEDSAVYLCASSQVTENYGYTFGSGTRLTVV.

There are a few counts of this clonotype. This sequence joins TRBV18 and TRBJ1-5; the D gene is possibly TRBD1 (6 bases). Looked up from germline, CDR1 is KGHSH and CDR2 is LQKENI. The germline V and J ends were trimmed by 2 bases and 7 bases, with 9 bases remaining between them. The CDR3 spans 13 residues. The CDR3 here is CASSPEGGQPQHF. As DNA, the CDR3 is TGTGCCAGCTCACCAGAGGGGGGCCAGCCCCAGCATTTT.

V and J are TRBV5-1 and TRBJ2-7, with D perhaps TRBD2 (6 bases). In germline, CDR1 is SGHRS, CDR2 YFSETQ. Trimming shortened V by 0 bases and J by 2 bases, and 12 bases separated the two germline ends. The CDR3 sequence is 15 residues long. The CDR3 here is CASSLDVGGAYEQYF. The CDR3 bases are TGCGCCAGCAGCTTGGACGTCGGAGGGGCCTACGAGCAGTACTTC.

In this sample, this clonotype turned up many times. The chain employs TRBV5-1 and TRBJ2-3; D unresolved. This CDR3 is built from 13 residues. Germline V gives CDR1 SGHRS, CDR2 YFSETQ. Trimming stripped 1 base from V and 2 bases from J, with 5 bases between. The CDR3 bases are TGCGCCAGCAGCTTGAGCAACACAGATACGCAGTATTTT. Its protein product is CASSLSNTDTQYF. Full variable domain (remainder filled in from reference TRBV5-1 and TRBJ2-3): KAGVTQTPRYLIKTRGQQVTLSCSPISGHRSVSWYQQTPGQGLQFLFEYFSETQRNKGNFPGRFSGRQFSNSRSEMNVSTLELGDSALYLCASSLSNTDTQYFGPGTRLTVL.

Regarding this clonotype: A much larger clone lies one base from this, so it may be a read error. This chain uses TRBV7-2 with TRBJ2-1; 8 bases are shared with TRBD1. TRBJ2-7 matches the DNA end more closely, so the J call is doubtful. CDR3 length equals 14 residues. Germline values: CDR1 SGHTA, CDR2 FQGNSA. The CDR3 nucleotides read TGTGCCAGCAGCTCGGACAGGGCCTACAATGAGCAGTACTTC. Translation gives CASSSDRAYNEQYF.

This clonotype was counted ten times or more. The chain recombines TRBV9 with TRBJ2-6; maybe TRBD2 (5 bases). Trimming pared 3 bases from V and 0 bases from J, leaving 10 bases between. Germline loops: CDR1 SGDLS, CDR2 YYNGEE. This CDR3 spans 16 amino acids. The chain's CDR3 is CASSALRVSGANVLTF. The CDR3 nucleotides read TGTGCCAGCAGCGCCTTGAGGGTCTCTGGGGCCAACGTCCTGACTTTC.

This chain joins TRBV20-1 and TRBJ1-3; D gene ambiguous. This CDR3 contains 13 residues. Per the germline V gene, CDR1 is DFQATT and CDR2 is SNEGSKA (reference sequence). V lost 5 bases and J 0 bases, leaving 8 bases between the germline ends. The CDR3 sequence is CSARKASGNTIYF. The DNA of the CDR3 is TGCAGTGCTCGAAAAGCCTCTGGAAACACCATATATTTT.